These T cell receptor beta chains were read from a single sample in a study of cytomegalovirus exposure and HLA in healthy donors. Sequencing was performed with immunoSEQ multiplex PCR; in TCRdb, only in-frame clones are kept and a portion is missing. The sample has approximately 150,000 clones, 70% to 85% seen once; the top ten hold roughly 9.7%. The sample taken for sequencing was PBMCs. All receptors come from a woman aged 55-70 years in good health and CMV-seropositive. CDR3s include the opening cysteine and the closing phenylalanine or tryptophan. A D gene is named only where the DNA matches it firmly. Part of the rows lack a size; the others show once, few, many or a class for expanded clones.

V gene: TRBV28
J gene: TRBJ1-1
D gene: TRBD1
clone size: few
CDR3 protein: CASSLWGTGTTEAFF
CDR3 DNA: TGTGCCAGCAGTTTATGGGGGACAGGGACAACTGAAGCTTTCTTT

V gene: TRBV19
J gene: TRBJ1-4
D gene: NA
clone size: NA
CDR3 protein: CASSMLGRNEKLFF
CDR3 DNA: TGTGCCAGTAGTATGTTGGGGCGTAATGAAAAACTGTTTTTT

V gene: TRBV5-5
J gene: TRBJ1-1
D gene: TRBD1
clone size: NA
CDR3 protein: CASSDRGGPNTEAFF
CDR3 DNA: TGTGCCAGCAGCGACAGGGGGGGCCCCAACACTGAAGCTTTCTTT

V gene: TRBV29-1
J gene: TRBJ1-2
D gene: TRBD1
clone size: NA
CDR3 protein: CSVTGQDYGYTF
CDR3 DNA: TGCAGCGTTACAGGACAGGACTATGGCTACACCTTC

V gene: TRBV14
J gene: TRBJ2-1
D gene: NA
clone size: NA
CDR3 protein: CASSQSRGSYNEQFF
CDR3 DNA: TGTGCCAGCAGCCAATCGCGAGGCTCCTACAATGAGCAGTTCTTC

V gene: TRBV5-1
J gene: TRBJ2-7
D gene: TRBD1
clone size: NA
CDR3 protein: CASGPDRGPSYEQYF
CDR3 DNA: TGCGCCAGCGGCCCGGACAGGGGGCCCTCCTACGAGCAGTACTTC

V gene: TRBV7-2
J gene: TRBJ2-5
D gene: NA
clone size: NA
CDR3 protein: CASSLKPSGETQYF
CDR3 DNA: TGTGCCAGCAGCTTAAAGCCCAGCGGAGAGACCCAGTACTTC

V gene: TRBV10-3
J gene: TRBJ2-2
D gene: TRBD2
clone size: NA
CDR3 protein: CAISGLAGGTGELFF
CDR3 DNA: TGTGCCATCAGTGGTCTAGCGGGGGGCACCGGGGAGCTGTTTTTT

V gene: TRBV28
J gene: TRBJ2-4
D gene: NA
clone size: NA
CDR3 protein: CASSWQNIQYF
CDR3 DNA: TGTGCCAGCAGTTGGCAGAACATTCAGTACTTC

V gene: TRBV18
J gene: TRBJ2-7
D gene: TRBD2
clone size: NA
CDR3 protein: CASSTTPGLGGYEQYF
CDR3 DNA: TGTGCCAGCTCAACAACGCCGGGACTAGGAGGGTACGAGCAGTACTTC

V gene: TRBV29-1
J gene: TRBJ2-7
D gene: TRBD2
clone size: NA
CDR3 protein: CSVGAVAGVHEQYF
CDR3 DNA: TGCAGCGTGGGTGCGGTAGCGGGAGTACACGAGCAGTACTTC

V gene: TRBV28
J gene: TRBJ2-7
D gene: NA
clone size: NA
CDR3 protein: CASSRQGGTYEQYF
CDR3 DNA: TGTGCCAGCAGTCGGCAGGGCGGAACCTACGAGCAGTACTTC

V gene: TRBV9
J gene: TRBJ1-4
D gene: NA
clone size: NA
CDR3 protein: CASSGQETNEKLFF
CDR3 DNA: TGTGCCAGCAGCGGACAGGAAACTAATGAAAAACTGTTTTTT

V gene: TRBV6-1
J gene: TRBJ2-2
D gene: NA
clone size: few
CDR3 protein: CASSPQGTGELFF
CDR3 DNA: TGTGCCAGCAGCCCCCAGGGGACCGGGGAGCTGTTTTTT

V gene: TRBV7-9
J gene: TRBJ2-2
D gene: NA
clone size: NA
CDR3 protein: CASSASGDLTGELFF
CDR3 DNA: TGTGCCAGCAGCGCATCGGGGGACCTGACCGGGGAGCTGTTTTTT

V gene: TRBV18
J gene: TRBJ1-4
D gene: NA
clone size: few
CDR3 protein: CASSLQLNEKLFF
CDR3 DNA: TGTGCCAGCTCACTACAGTTGAATGAAAAACTGTTTTTT

V gene: TRBV15
J gene: TRBJ1-2
D gene: TRBD1
clone size: NA
CDR3 protein: CATSVPGTGGYGYTF
CDR3 DNA: TGTGCCACCAGCGTCCCCGGGACAGGGGGCTATGGCTACACCTTC

V gene: TRBV28
J gene: TRBJ2-4
D gene: TRBD2
clone size: NA
CDR3 protein: CASSLPGGPYIQYF
CDR3 DNA: TGTGCCAGCAGTTTACCGGGAGGGCCATACATTCAGTACTTC

V gene: TRBV5-1
J gene: TRBJ2-1
D gene: TRBD2
clone size: NA
CDR3 protein: CASSLVSGLYNEQFF
CDR3 DNA: TGCGCCAGCAGCTTGGTTAGCGGGCTCTACAATGAGCAGTTCTTC

V gene: TRBV28
J gene: TRBJ2-1
D gene: TRBD2
clone size: NA
CDR3 protein: CASSLSAPGTSSHLRYNEQFF
CDR3 DNA: TGTGCCAGCAGTTTAAGCGCCCCCGGGACTAGCTCCCATCTGAGGTACAATGAGCAGTTCTTC

V gene: TRBV5-6
J gene: TRBJ2-7
D gene: NA
clone size: NA
CDR3 protein: CASSLEAGYPYEQYF
CDR3 DNA: TGTGCCAGCAGCTTGGAGGCAGGGTACCCCTACGAGCAGTACTTC

V gene: TRBV9
J gene: TRBJ2-7
D gene: TRBD1
clone size: NA
CDR3 protein: CASSVEGQVSSYEQYF
CDR3 DNA: TGTGCCAGCAGCGTAGAGGGACAGGTTAGCTCCTACGAGCAGTACTTC

V gene: TRBV11-3
J gene: TRBJ2-5
D gene: TRBD1
clone size: NA
CDR3 protein: CASSPPLRDRSETQYF
CDR3 DNA: TGTGCCAGCAGCCCCCCTCTCCGGGACAGGTCAGAGACCCAGTACTTC

V gene: TRBV27
J gene: TRBJ1-1
D gene: TRBD1
clone size: few
CDR3 protein: CASTRTGFNTEAFF
CDR3 DNA: TGTGCCAGCACCAGGACAGGGTTTAACACTGAAGCTTTCTTT

V gene: TRBV7-2
J gene: TRBJ1-5
D gene: TRBD1
clone size: once
CDR3 protein: CASSPGGQGPQPQHF
CDR3 DNA: TGTGCCAGCAGCCCCGGGGGACAGGGGCCCCAGCCCCAGCATTTT

V gene: TRBV29-1
J gene: TRBJ1-1
D gene: NA
clone size: NA
CDR3 protein: CSVAYLTGNTEAFF
CDR3 DNA: TGCAGCGTTGCGTACCTTACAGGGAACACTGAAGCTTTCTTT

V gene: TRBV5-6
J gene: TRBJ1-1
D gene: NA
clone size: NA
CDR3 protein: CASSREGTEAFF
CDR3 DNA: TGTGCCAGCAGCCGGGAGGGCACTGAAGCTTTCTTT

V gene: TRBV21-1
J gene: TRBJ2-1
D gene: NA
clone size: NA
CDR3 protein: CASSKERREKNNEQFF
CDR3 DNA: TGTGCCAGCAGCAAAGAAAGGCGGGAGAAAAACAATGAGCAGTTCTTC

V gene: TRBV7-2
J gene: TRBJ2-1
D gene: TRBD1
clone size: NA
CDR3 protein: CASFSGTASNEQFF
CDR3 DNA: TGTGCCAGCTTCTCCGGGACAGCCAGCAATGAGCAGTTCTTC

V gene: TRBV13
J gene: TRBJ1-5
D gene: TRBD1
clone size: NA
CDR3 protein: CASSLGRGLQHF
CDR3 DNA: TGTGCCAGCAGCTTAGGGAGGGGGCTACAGCATTTT

V gene: TRBV19
J gene: TRBJ1-1
D gene: NA
clone size: NA
CDR3 protein: CASSTANTEAFF
CDR3 DNA: TGTGCCAGTAGCACAGCTAACACTGAAGCTTTCTTT

V gene: TRBV4-2
J gene: TRBJ2-6
D gene: NA
clone size: NA
CDR3 protein: CASSQDAGGHSGANVLTF
CDR3 DNA: TGTGCCAGCAGCCAAGATGCCGGGGGGCACTCTGGGGCCAACGTCCTGACTTTC

V gene: TRBV4-1
J gene: TRBJ1-4
D gene: NA
clone size: NA
CDR3 protein: CASSQVVSGRLFF
CDR3 DNA: TGCGCCAGCAGCCAAGTCGTGTCAGGGAGGCTGTTTTTT

V gene: TRBV5-5
J gene: TRBJ2-6
D gene: TRBD1
clone size: NA
CDR3 protein: CASSLVGDRAITGANVLTF
CDR3 DNA: TGTGCCAGCAGCTTGGTCGGGGACAGGGCTATCACTGGGGCCAACGTCCTGACTTTC

V gene: TRBV6-4
J gene: TRBJ2-1
D gene: NA
clone size: NA
CDR3 protein: CASSDKGTSSYNEQFF
CDR3 DNA: TGTGCCAGCAGTGACAAGGGGACTTCCTCCTACAATGAGCAGTTCTTC

V gene: TRBV19
J gene: TRBJ2-3
D gene: TRBD2
clone size: NA
CDR3 protein: CASSKLADVTDTQYF
CDR3 DNA: TGTGCCAGTAGTAAACTAGCGGACGTCACAGATACGCAGTATTTT

V gene: TRBV4-3
J gene: TRBJ2-3
D gene: NA
clone size: NA
CDR3 protein: CASSQDIWTLIPTDTQYF
CDR3 DNA: TGCGCCAGCAGCCAAGACATATGGACACTCATTCCCACAGATACGCAGTATTTT

V gene: TRBV2
J gene: TRBJ2-3
D gene: NA
clone size: NA
CDR3 protein: CASLRADTQYF
CDR3 DNA: TGTGCCAGCCTCAGGGCAGATACGCAGTATTTT

V gene: TRBV7-7
J gene: TRBJ2-3
D gene: TRBD2
clone size: NA
CDR3 protein: CASSSGTSGISTDTQYF
CDR3 DNA: TGTGCTAGCAGCTCAGGGACTAGCGGGATTAGCACAGATACGCAGTATTTT

V gene: TRBV11-3
J gene: TRBJ2-1
D gene: TRBD2
clone size: NA
CDR3 protein: CASSPRTSGKDEQFF
CDR3 DNA: TGTGCCAGCAGCCCTAGGACTAGCGGGAAGGATGAGCAGTTCTTC

V gene: TRBV5-4
J gene: TRBJ2-7
D gene: TRBD1
clone size: NA
CDR3 protein: CASSAGQGDEQYF
CDR3 DNA: TGTGCCAGCAGCGCGGGCCAGGGGGACGAGCAGTACTTC

V gene: TRBV29-1
J gene: TRBJ2-7
D gene: TRBD1
clone size: NA
CDR3 protein: CSGGQVAYEQYF
CDR3 DNA: TGCAGCGGTGGACAGGTTGCCTACGAGCAGTACTTC

V gene: TRBV7-8
J gene: TRBJ2-7
D gene: TRBD1
clone size: NA
CDR3 protein: CASTPQTGGSYEQYF
CDR3 DNA: TGTGCCAGCACCCCACAGACAGGGGGCTCCTACGAGCAGTACTTC

V gene: TRBV4-1
J gene: TRBJ2-1
D gene: TRBD2
clone size: NA
CDR3 protein: CASSQVDMGLAGPNEQFF
CDR3 DNA: TGCGCCAGCAGCCAGGTGGACATGGGACTAGCGGGACCCAATGAGCAGTTCTTC

V gene: TRBV25-1
J gene: TRBJ2-3
D gene: NA
clone size: NA
CDR3 protein: CASSEGLRDTQYF
CDR3 DNA: TGTGCCAGCAGTGAGGGACTGAGAGATACGCAGTATTTT

V gene: TRBV7-3
J gene: TRBJ2-1
D gene: NA
clone size: NA
CDR3 protein: CASSSPSSYNEQFF
CDR3 DNA: TGTGCCAGCAGCTCCCCGAGCTCCTACAATGAGCAGTTCTTC

V gene: TRBV30
J gene: TRBJ2-1
D gene: TRBD2
clone size: few
CDR3 protein: CATSIPERENLEQFF
CDR3 DNA: TGTGCCACCTCGATCCCTGAGCGGGAGAATCTTGAGCAGTTCTTC

V gene: TRBV7-9
J gene: TRBJ2-7
D gene: NA
clone size: NA
CDR3 protein: CASCSIGEDEQYF
CDR3 DNA: TGTGCCAGTTGTTCGATAGGGGAGGACGAGCAGTACTTC

V gene: TRBV19
J gene: TRBJ1-5
D gene: TRBD1
clone size: NA
CDR3 protein: CASRDRGNQPQHF
CDR3 DNA: TGTGCCAGTAGGGACAGGGGCAATCAGCCCCAGCATTTT

V gene: TRBV7-2
J gene: TRBJ2-2
D gene: NA
clone size: NA
CDR3 protein: CASSLSSVNTGELFF
CDR3 DNA: TGTGCCAGCAGCTTATCTAGCGTGAACACCGGGGAGCTGTTTTTT

V gene: TRBV19
J gene: TRBJ2-3
D gene: NA
clone size: NA
CDR3 protein: CASSILSSTDTQYF
CDR3 DNA: TGTGCCAGTAGTATCCTGAGCAGCACAGATACGCAGTATTTT

V gene: TRBV27
J gene: TRBJ1-2
D gene: NA
clone size: once
CDR3 protein: CASRGTAFEGYTF
CDR3 DNA: TGTGCCAGCCGGGGGACGGCCTTTGAGGGCTACACCTTC

V gene: TRBV27
J gene: TRBJ1-5
D gene: TRBD1
clone size: NA
CDR3 protein: CASSPLDRGAQPQHF
CDR3 DNA: TGTGCCAGCAGTCCCCTCGACAGGGGGGCTCAGCCCCAGCATTTT

V gene: TRBV6-1
J gene: TRBJ1-1
D gene: TRBD1
clone size: NA
CDR3 protein: CASSLTGLNTEAFF
CDR3 DNA: TGTGCCAGCAGCCTGACAGGGTTGAACACTGAAGCTTTCTTT